This T cell receptor (beta chain) was recovered during a study of T-cell reconstitution after alpha-beta-depleted transplantation in children. Many counts were recorded for this clonotype. What it recognizes is unknown. Study-wide points: Some patients' high day-60 TCRbeta diversity was attributed to recipient cells surviving conditioning. When one year had passed after transplant, most T-cell counts and diversity came from newly produced T cells.

Trimming at V came to 4 bases and at J to 5 bases, leaving 9 bases not matched to a gene. The CDR3 sequence is 15 residues long. In germline, CDR1 is SGHVS, CDR2 FQNEAQ. The TCRbeta library incorporated unique molecular identifiers. TCRdb reprocessed the PCR reads via MiXCR and lists one record per CDR3 protein. The sample holds 130,000 to 150,000 distinct CDR3 sequences, around 8.8% seen once. The chain carries TRBV7-8 and TRBJ2-5; 8 nucleotides agree with TRBD2. This TCR derives from a female patient under 10 years old who had a stem cell transplant for congenital amegakaryocytic thrombocytopenia, so the T cells may come from the graft donor. The sample in question was PBMCs, mostly from graft donor cells, obtained 180 days after TCRalphabeta/CD19-depleted stem cell transplant. CDR3 residues: CASSSTSGRRETQYF. Written as DNA, the CDR3 is TGTGCCAGCAGCTCAACTAGCGGACGCCGGGAGACCCAGTACTTC.